The rows below give T cell receptor beta chains drawn from one sample of a study of human T cells and chemical hapten exposure. From the RACE reads, TCRdb called clonotypes with MiXCR, one entry per CDR3 protein. The sample consists of under 200,000 distinct CDR3 sequences, around a quarter of them appearing once. Specimen: whole blood, collected in connection with sensitization to the hapten diphenylcyclopropenone (DPC). These receptors were taken from a woman between 18 and 30 years old with alopecia areata. Some clones in this sample may be carry-over from other donors' samples. Each CDR3 is given with its conserved first and last residue. Fields, in order: J gene, clone size, V gene, D gene, CDR3 DNA, CDR3 protein. A D gene is named only where the DNA matches it firmly. The size field is filled for only some rows; it gives once, few, many or a size class.

j_call: TRBJ2-1
clone_size: few
v_call: TRBV10-3
d_call: TRBD2
cdr3_nt: TGTGCCATCAGACTCTCCCACCCGGCTCTAGCGGGGCACAATGAGCAGTTCTTC
cdr3_aa: CAIRLSHPALAGHNEQFF

j_call: TRBJ2-1
clone_size: -
v_call: TRBV11-3
d_call: TRBD2
cdr3_nt: TGTGCCAGCAGCCCAGGTGGCCCGGGAGGGCTGACAGGAGAGCAGTTCTTC
cdr3_aa: CASSPGGPGGLTGEQFF

j_call: TRBJ1-5
clone_size: -
v_call: TRBV6-2/TRBV6-3
d_call: -
cdr3_nt: TGTGCCAGCAGTTTCGACTTAGAACATAGCAATCAGCCCCAGCATTTT
cdr3_aa: CASSFDLEHSNQPQHF

j_call: TRBJ2-7
clone_size: few
v_call: TRBV9
d_call: TRBD2
cdr3_nt: TGTGCCAGCAGCGTAGACGCTAGCGGGAGGTACGAGCAGTACTTC
cdr3_aa: CASSVDASGRYEQYF

j_call: TRBJ2-5
clone_size: -
v_call: TRBV7-9
d_call: -
cdr3_nt: TGTGCCAGCAGAAACCGGGACCCCCGTGGTGGTGAGACCCAGTACTTC
cdr3_aa: CASRNRDPRGGETQYF

j_call: TRBJ2-5
clone_size: -
v_call: TRBV19
d_call: -
cdr3_nt: TGTGCCAGTGCACCAGGGGTGGTAGAGACCCAGTACTTC
cdr3_aa: CASAPGVVETQYF

j_call: TRBJ1-2
clone_size: -
v_call: TRBV12-3/TRBV12-4
d_call: -
cdr3_nt: TGTGCCAGCAGAGTAACTAACTATGGCTACACCTTC
cdr3_aa: CASRVTNYGYTF

j_call: TRBJ1-5
clone_size: -
v_call: TRBV4-1
d_call: -
cdr3_nt: TGCGCCAGCAGCCAACGTTCTAAGACAGGTACTCCCCAGCATTTT
cdr3_aa: CASSQRSKTGTPQHF

j_call: TRBJ2-1
clone_size: few
v_call: TRBV6-2/TRBV6-3
d_call: TRBD1
cdr3_nt: TGTGCCAGCAGTTCCTCAGGGGGCACCTACAATGAGCAGTTCTTC
cdr3_aa: CASSSSGGTYNEQFF

j_call: TRBJ1-5
clone_size: many
v_call: TRBV18
d_call: -
cdr3_nt: TGTGCCAGCTCACCACAGGGGAAGCCCCAGCATTTT
cdr3_aa: CASSPQGKPQHF

j_call: TRBJ2-7
clone_size: -
v_call: TRBV4-1
d_call: -
cdr3_nt: TGCGCCAGCAGCCAAGGCGGCGCTGCCTCCTACGAGCAGTACTTC
cdr3_aa: CASSQGGAASYEQYF

j_call: TRBJ1-4
clone_size: few
v_call: TRBV7-6
d_call: -
cdr3_nt: TGTGCCAGCAGCCAGAGTTTTGAAAAACTGTTTTTT
cdr3_aa: CASSQSFEKLFF

j_call: TRBJ2-5
clone_size: -
v_call: TRBV7-2
d_call: -
cdr3_nt: TGTGCCAGCAGCTTAGTCCAGTTCCAGGGTGAGACCCAGTACTTC
cdr3_aa: CASSLVQFQGETQYF

j_call: TRBJ1-6
clone_size: many
v_call: TRBV4-3
d_call: TRBD1
cdr3_nt: TGCGCCAGCAGCCGGGAATCCGGGACAGGAGGAGCACCCCTCCACTTT
cdr3_aa: CASSRESGTGGAPLHF

j_call: TRBJ1-1
clone_size: few
v_call: TRBV7-9
d_call: -
cdr3_nt: TGTGCCAGCAGCCACCCTCGGGGGGCTCCGGGCACTGAAGCTTTCTTT
cdr3_aa: CASSHPRGAPGTEAFF

j_call: TRBJ2-3
clone_size: -
v_call: TRBV7-2
d_call: -
cdr3_nt: TGTGCCAGCAGCTTAGCGGTTAGCACAGATACGCAGTATTTT
cdr3_aa: CASSLAVSTDTQYF

j_call: TRBJ1-1
clone_size: many
v_call: TRBV7-7
d_call: -
cdr3_nt: TGTGCTAGCAGCCCTGACAGGACCACTGAAGCTTTCTTT
cdr3_aa: CASSPDRTTEAFF

j_call: TRBJ2-7
clone_size: once
v_call: TRBV4-3
d_call: TRBD1
cdr3_nt: TGCGCCAGCAGCCAAGAGGGGACAGGGAACAATTACGAGCAGTACTTC
cdr3_aa: CASSQEGTGNNYEQYF

j_call: TRBJ2-1
clone_size: -
v_call: TRBV6-2/TRBV6-3
d_call: TRBD2
cdr3_nt: TGTGCCAGCAGTTACTCCGGGACTAGCGACTACAATGAGCAGTTCTTC
cdr3_aa: CASSYSGTSDYNEQFF

j_call: TRBJ2-2
clone_size: -
v_call: TRBV7-2
d_call: -
cdr3_nt: TGTGCCAGCAGCCCATTCACCCCCGGGGAGCTGTTTTTT
cdr3_aa: CASSPFTPGELFF

j_call: TRBJ2-7
clone_size: -
v_call: TRBV29-1
d_call: TRBD2
cdr3_nt: TGCAGCGGGGGGACTAGCGGGAGGTCCTACGAGCAGTACTTC
cdr3_aa: CSGGTSGRSYEQYF

j_call: TRBJ1-2
clone_size: -
v_call: TRBV28
d_call: -
cdr3_nt: TGTGCCAGCAGTTCAGAGGGATGGAATGGCTACACCTTC
cdr3_aa: CASSSEGWNGYTF

j_call: TRBJ1-1
clone_size: few
v_call: TRBV29-1
d_call: TRBD1
cdr3_nt: TGCAGCGTTGCAGGGGGTAGCATGAACACTGAAGCTTTCTTT
cdr3_aa: CSVAGGSMNTEAFF

j_call: TRBJ2-3
clone_size: -
v_call: TRBV20-1
d_call: TRBD2
cdr3_nt: TGCAGTGCTATAGCGGGGGGGCAGGCCACGCAGTATTTT
cdr3_aa: CSAIAGGQATQYF

j_call: TRBJ2-1
clone_size: -
v_call: TRBV29-1
d_call: -
cdr3_nt: TGCATTTTAATGGGGGGCCCCGACAATGAGCAGTTCTTC
cdr3_aa: CILMGGPDNEQFF

j_call: TRBJ2-3
clone_size: -
v_call: TRBV6-2/TRBV6-3
d_call: -
cdr3_nt: TGTGCCAGCATCAGGGACAACACAGATACGCAGTATTTT
cdr3_aa: CASIRDNTDTQYF

j_call: TRBJ1-2
clone_size: few
v_call: TRBV6-2/TRBV6-3
d_call: TRBD1
cdr3_nt: TGTGCCACCGGGACAGACCAAAACTATGGCTACACCTTC
cdr3_aa: CATGTDQNYGYTF

j_call: TRBJ1-1
clone_size: -
v_call: TRBV25-1
d_call: -
cdr3_nt: TGTGCCAGCAGTGAAGGGTACCGAGGCCACACTGAAGCTTTCTTT
cdr3_aa: CASSEGYRGHTEAFF

j_call: TRBJ1-6
clone_size: -
v_call: TRBV6-2/TRBV6-3
d_call: -
cdr3_nt: TGTGCCAGCAGTTTTTCCTACGGGTATTCACCCCTCCACTTT
cdr3_aa: CASSFSYGYSPLHF

j_call: TRBJ1-2
clone_size: few
v_call: TRBV7-9
d_call: -
cdr3_nt: TGTGCCAGCAGCTTAGAAGTCGGGGGAAATGGCTACACCTTC
cdr3_aa: CASSLEVGGNGYTF

j_call: TRBJ2-1
clone_size: -
v_call: TRBV7-2
d_call: TRBD2
cdr3_nt: TGTGCCAGCAGCGAGCGGGACGCCGCGTCTGAGCAGTTCTTC
cdr3_aa: CASSERDAASEQFF

j_call: TRBJ2-3
clone_size: -
v_call: TRBV6-2/TRBV6-3
d_call: TRBD2
cdr3_nt: TGTGCCAGCACCCTCAGCGGGAGGATAGATACGCAGTATTTT
cdr3_aa: CASTLSGRIDTQYF

j_call: TRBJ2-5
clone_size: -
v_call: TRBV18
d_call: -
cdr3_nt: TGTGCCAGCTCACCTCCGTTGTGGGAGACCCAGTACTTC
cdr3_aa: CASSPPLWETQYF

j_call: TRBJ2-5
clone_size: -
v_call: TRBV12-3/TRBV12-4
d_call: -
cdr3_nt: TGTGCCAGCAGTGATTGGGGAGAGACCCAGTACTTC
cdr3_aa: CASSDWGETQYF

j_call: TRBJ1-3
clone_size: few
v_call: TRBV20-1
d_call: -
cdr3_nt: TGCAGTGCTACGTCCTTAGGACCCAGCTCTGGAAACACCATATATTTT
cdr3_aa: CSATSLGPSSGNTIYF

j_call: TRBJ1-4
clone_size: many
v_call: TRBV27
d_call: -
cdr3_nt: TGTGCCAGCAGGGGTGGGGGTCCAGGGGAGTACGAAAAACTGTTTTTT
cdr3_aa: CASRGGGPGEYEKLFF

j_call: TRBJ2-1
clone_size: many
v_call: TRBV12-3/TRBV12-4
d_call: TRBD2
cdr3_nt: TGTGCCAGCAGCTTCGCTAGCGGGGGGGCAAGTGAGCAGTTCTTC
cdr3_aa: CASSFASGGASEQFF

j_call: TRBJ1-5
clone_size: few
v_call: TRBV6-1
d_call: TRBD1
cdr3_nt: TGTGCCAGCAGGAAGGGACAGCAAAATCAGCCCCAGCATTTT
cdr3_aa: CASRKGQQNQPQHF

j_call: TRBJ2-1
clone_size: -
v_call: TRBV18
d_call: TRBD2
cdr3_nt: TGTGCCAGCGCTACTTCTAGCGGGCAACCGAGGGATGAGCAGTTCTTC
cdr3_aa: CASATSSGQPRDEQFF

j_call: TRBJ1-2
clone_size: -
v_call: TRBV24-1
d_call: -
cdr3_nt: TGTGCCACCAGTGGGGGTCTGAACTATGGCTACACCTTC
cdr3_aa: CATSGGLNYGYTF

j_call: TRBJ1-5
clone_size: -
v_call: TRBV20-1
d_call: -
cdr3_nt: TGCAGTGCGCCTCAGGGGTATAGCAATCAGCCCCAGCATTTT
cdr3_aa: CSAPQGYSNQPQHF

j_call: TRBJ2-7
clone_size: few
v_call: TRBV6-2/TRBV6-3
d_call: -
cdr3_nt: TGTGCCAGCAGCGGGAGATACGAGCAGTACTTC
cdr3_aa: CASSGRYEQYF

j_call: TRBJ2-2
clone_size: few
v_call: TRBV25-1
d_call: -
cdr3_nt: TGTGCCAGCAGTGAAAGTGTGACCGGGGAGCTGTTTTTT
cdr3_aa: CASSESVTGELFF

j_call: TRBJ2-5
clone_size: -
v_call: TRBV7-2
d_call: TRBD2
cdr3_nt: TGTGCCAGCAGCGCACAACGCGGGAGGGCCCGGGAGACCCAGTACTTC
cdr3_aa: CASSAQRGRARETQYF

j_call: TRBJ1-1
clone_size: -
v_call: TRBV29-1
d_call: -
cdr3_nt: TGCAGCGTTAAGGGAGATATGAACACTGAAGCTTTCTTT
cdr3_aa: CSVKGDMNTEAFF

j_call: TRBJ1-1
clone_size: few
v_call: TRBV6-2/TRBV6-3
d_call: -
cdr3_nt: TGTGCCAGCCGGAATTCGGGGAATGAAGCTTTCTTT
cdr3_aa: CASRNSGNEAFF

j_call: TRBJ2-1
clone_size: -
v_call: TRBV4-1
d_call: -
cdr3_nt: TGCGCCAGCAGCCGGGGTGATCGTGAGCAGTTCTTC
cdr3_aa: CASSRGDREQFF

j_call: TRBJ2-1
clone_size: -
v_call: TRBV5-1
d_call: -
cdr3_nt: TGCGCCAGCAGCTCCGCAAGCGGGCCCTACTACAATGAGCAGTTCTTC
cdr3_aa: CASSSASGPYYNEQFF

j_call: TRBJ2-2
clone_size: few
v_call: TRBV6-5
d_call: -
cdr3_nt: TGTGCCAGCAGTTACTCGTGGGGCGTTGAGCTGTTTTTT
cdr3_aa: CASSYSWGVELFF

j_call: TRBJ2-1
clone_size: -
v_call: TRBV6-2/TRBV6-3
d_call: -
cdr3_nt: TGTGCCAGCAGTTATTCAACTGAGCAGTTCTTC
cdr3_aa: CASSYSTEQFF

j_call: TRBJ1-1
clone_size: -
v_call: TRBV6-1
d_call: TRBD1
cdr3_nt: TGTGCCAGCACTCTAGGACAGGGGTGGACTGAAGCTTTCTTT
cdr3_aa: CASTLGQGWTEAFF